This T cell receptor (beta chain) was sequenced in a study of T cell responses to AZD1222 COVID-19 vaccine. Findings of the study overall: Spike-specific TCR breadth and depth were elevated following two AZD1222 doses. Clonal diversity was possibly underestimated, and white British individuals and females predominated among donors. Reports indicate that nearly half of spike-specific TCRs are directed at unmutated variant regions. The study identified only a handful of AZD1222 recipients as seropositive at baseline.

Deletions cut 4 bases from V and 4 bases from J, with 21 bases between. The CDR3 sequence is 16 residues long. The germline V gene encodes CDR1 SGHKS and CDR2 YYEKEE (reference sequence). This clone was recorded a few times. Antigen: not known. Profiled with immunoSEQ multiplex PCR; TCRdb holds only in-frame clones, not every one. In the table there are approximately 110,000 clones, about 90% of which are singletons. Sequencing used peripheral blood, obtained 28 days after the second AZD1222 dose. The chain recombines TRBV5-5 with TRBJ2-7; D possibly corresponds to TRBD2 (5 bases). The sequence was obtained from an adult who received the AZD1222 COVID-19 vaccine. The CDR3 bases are TGTGCCAGCAGCCGTACGGAGGTACGAGGCTCATACGAGCAGTACTTC. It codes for CASSRTEVRGSYEQYF.